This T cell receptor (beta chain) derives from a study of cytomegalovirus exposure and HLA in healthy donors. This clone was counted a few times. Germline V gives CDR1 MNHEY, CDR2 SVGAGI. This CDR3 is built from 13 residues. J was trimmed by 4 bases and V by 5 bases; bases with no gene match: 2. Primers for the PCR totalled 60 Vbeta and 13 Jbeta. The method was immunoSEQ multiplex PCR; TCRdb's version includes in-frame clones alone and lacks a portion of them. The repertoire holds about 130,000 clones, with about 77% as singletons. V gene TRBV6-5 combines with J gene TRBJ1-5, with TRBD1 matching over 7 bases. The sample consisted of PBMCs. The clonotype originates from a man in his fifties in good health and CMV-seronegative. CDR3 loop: CASSRDSNQPQHF. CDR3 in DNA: TGTGCCAGCAGTCGGGACAGTAATCAGCCCCAGCATTTT.